Listed below are T cell receptor beta chains from one sample, sequenced in a study of cytomegalovirus exposure and HLA in healthy donors. Method: immunoSEQ multiplex PCR; TCRdb's copy keeps in-frame clones and lacks some. The table records roughly 120,000 clones, around 75% of them present only once. Sequencing was carried out using PBMCs. These receptors were taken from a young woman in good health and CMV-seronegative. CDR3s include the opening cysteine and the closing phenylalanine or tryptophan. The D gene is left open where the match is weak. The size of a clone is reported for some rows only, either as once, few or many, or as a class for expanded clones.

j_call v_call clone_size d_call cdr3_nt cdr3_aa
TRBJ1-5 TRBV5-6 - TRBD1 TGTGCCAGCAGCTTGGAGGGGGCAGGGGTTCAGCCCCAGCATTTT CASSLEGAGVQPQHF
TRBJ1-1 TRBV4-3 - - TGCGCCAGCAGCCAAGAGTATCCAGGAGGCGGTGAAGCTTTCTTT CASSQEYPGGGEAFF
TRBJ1-1 TRBV10-3 - - TGTGCCACCAGGGAAGGACACTCGAACACTGAAGCTTTCTTT CATREGHSNTEAFF
TRBJ1-2 TRBV7-9 few TRBD1 TGTGCCAGCAGCTTAGAGTCCAGGGGGACCCATGGCTACACCTTC CASSLESRGTHGYTF
TRBJ1-2 TRBV30 - TRBD1 TGTGCCTGGGGGTCGGGACAGGGCTATGGCTACACCTTC CAWGSGQGYGYTF
TRBJ1-1 TRBV7-2 few - TGTGCCAGCAGCTTACGGACTCTGGGAAGCGAAGCTTTCTTT CASSLRTLGSEAFF
TRBJ1-4 TRBV6-6 few - TGTGCCAGCAGTAATCCGCCCCCGTGGGGAGGCGAAAAACTGTTTTTT CASSNPPPWGGEKLFF
TRBJ1-4 TRBV30 few TRBD1 TGTGCCTGGAGTAGGGGGCCACGGGAAAAACTGTTTTTT CAWSRGPREKLFF
TRBJ2-5 TRBV7-7 - TRBD2 TGTGCCAGCAGCTCGACTAGCGGGAGGTTAGAGACCCAGTACTTC CASSSTSGRLETQYF
TRBJ1-2 TRBV29-1 - - TGCAGCGTTGGACAGGCGAGGGGCTACACCTTC CSVGQARGYTF
TRBJ1-2 TRBV6-5 - TRBD1 TGTGCCAGCAGTCGACAGGGGGCTGCTTGGGGCTACACCTTC CASSRQGAAWGYTF
TRBJ1-2 TRBV5-4 - TRBD1 TGTGCCAGCAGCGAGGGGACAGGGACTCTCTATGGCTACACCTTC CASSEGTGTLYGYTF
TRBJ2-1 TRBV7-9 - TRBD1 TGTGCCAGCAGCCCACCCAGTAGGACAGGGGACGACGGTGAGCAGTTCTTC CASSPPSRTGDDGEQFF
TRBJ2-3 TRBV19 - - TGTGCCAGTAGTATGACAGTTACCTTCCCAGATACGCAGTATTTT CASSMTVTFPDTQYF
TRBJ2-7 TRBV28 - TRBD2 TGTGCCAGCAGTTTAATGGCTAGCGGGAAGTACGAGCAGTACTTC CASSLMASGKYEQYF
TRBJ2-7 TRBV5-6 - - TGTGCCAGCAGCCTCCCCTCGCTGAGCTCCTACGAGCAGTACTTC CASSLPSLSSYEQYF
TRBJ2-3 TRBV30 - - TGTGCCGGCTACCGGGGGGCCACAGATACGCAGTATTTT CAGYRGATDTQYF
TRBJ1-4 TRBV5-1 - TRBD1 TGCGCCAGCAGCGTGGGACAGTCTGCAACTAATGAAAAACTGTTTTTT CASSVGQSATNEKLFF
TRBJ1-1 TRBV7-3 - - TGTGCCAGCAGCACAGGGAACACTGAAGCTTTCTTT CASSTGNTEAFF
TRBJ1-1 TRBV6-5 - TRBD1 TGTGCCAGCAGTGGAAGGACAGGCTCTGAAGCTTTCTTT CASSGRTGSEAFF
TRBJ1-5 TRBV30 - - TGTGCCTGGAGTGCAAAAGCACTGAGCAATCAGCCCCAGCATTTT CAWSAKALSNQPQHF
TRBJ1-6 TRBV27 - - TGTGCCAGCAGTTCAGGAGGTCTACATTCACCCCTCCACTTT CASSSGGLHSPLHF
TRBJ1-2 TRBV7-9 - - TGTGCCAGCAGCTCAATTACAGGGTACGATGGCTACACCTTC CASSSITGYDGYTF
TRBJ2-7 TRBV7-2 - TRBD1 TGTGCCAGCAGGTTAACAGGGGTAGATGAGCAGTACTTC CASRLTGVDEQYF
TRBJ1-2 TRBV10-1 - TRBD1 TGCGCCAGCAGCCCTGGACAGGGGATGGGTGGCTACACCTTC CASSPGQGMGGYTF
TRBJ1-1 TRBV29-1 - - TGCAGCTCAACGACATTTGGCACTGAAGCTTTCTTT CSSTTFGTEAFF
TRBJ2-7 TRBV5-1 - - TGCGCCAGCAGCTTGGAAGCGGCCGCCTACGAGCAGTACTTC CASSLEAAAYEQYF
TRBJ2-5 TRBV30 - TRBD2 TGTGCCTGGTTTAGCGGGGCTAAAGAGACCCAGTACTTC CAWFSGAKETQYF
TRBJ2-2 TRBV5-1 - - TGCGCCAGCAACCCAATAGAGGTCAACACCGGGGAGCTGTTTTTT CASNPIEVNTGELFF
TRBJ2-5 TRBV6-1 - TRBD1 TGTGCCAGCAGTGAGGGGTTGGACAGGGTCTTGGAGACCCAGTACTTC CASSEGLDRVLETQYF
TRBJ2-7 TRBV5-4 - TRBD1 TGTGCCAGCAGCGGGACAGGGTCCGAGCAGTACTTC CASSGTGSEQYF
TRBJ2-6 TRBV18 - TRBD1 TGTGCCAGCTCACTGACAGGGCTAACCGGGGCCAACGTCCTGACTTTC CASSLTGLTGANVLTF
TRBJ1-4 TRBV6-1 - - TGTGCCAGCAGCACCCAACAGGTGTTTAATGAAAAACTGTTTTTT CASSTQQVFNEKLFF
TRBJ1-2 TRBV5-1 - TRBD1 TGCGCCAGCAGCTTGGAAACAGGGGAATATGGCTACACCTTC CASSLETGEYGYTF
TRBJ1-2 TRBV18 few - TGTGCCAGCTCACAAGAACAGGGATATGGCTACACCTTC CASSQEQGYGYTF
TRBJ1-5 TRBV6-5 - - TGTGCCACCAAGGGACATAACCAGCCCCAGCATTTT CATKGHNQPQHF
TRBJ1-5 TRBV2 - - TGTGCCAGCAGTGAGGGCGATAGGACAGCCGGAATATGGCCCCAGCATTTT CASSEGDRTAGIWPQHF
TRBJ2-5 TRBV25-1 - - TGTGCCAGCAATTCTGGAGGGGCCCAGTACTTC CASNSGGAQYF
TRBJ2-1 TRBV5-1 - TRBD2 TGCGCCAGCAGCTCCCCCAGCGGGAGTGGTAATGAGCAGTTCTTC CASSSPSGSGNEQFF
TRBJ2-7 TRBV7-9 - - TGTGCCAGCAGCTCCGGGCGGGTCGAGCAGTACTTC CASSSGRVEQYF
TRBJ2-1 TRBV6-6 once TRBD2 TGTGCCAGCAGTTCTGCGGGAGGGGCCTACAATGAGCAGTTCTTC CASSSAGGAYNEQFF
TRBJ2-7 TRBV19 once TRBD1 TGTGCCAGTAGTCGCACAGGGACAGGGGGCGAGAGGTACGAGCAGTACTTC CASSRTGTGGERYEQYF
TRBJ1-5 TRBV27 - - TGTGCCAGCAGTTTGGTCGGGAATCAGCCCCAGCATTTT CASSLVGNQPQHF
TRBJ1-1 TRBV7-3 - TRBD1 TGTGCCAGCAGCCCGGACAGGGGTCTCGAAGCTTTCTTT CASSPDRGLEAFF
TRBJ1-2 TRBV29-1 few - TGCAGCGTTGAAGCAGAAAGCTATGGCTACACCTTC CSVEAESYGYTF
TRBJ1-2 TRBV19 few TRBD1 TGTGCCACCTTAGGACAGGTCCACGGCTACACCTTC CATLGQVHGYTF
TRBJ1-2 TRBV29-1 few TRBD1 TGCAGCGTTATAAAGACAGGGACGGGCTACACCTTC CSVIKTGTGYTF
TRBJ1-5 TRBV2 - - TGTGCCAGCGCTGTCTATAGCAATCAGCCCCAGCATTTT CASAVYSNQPQHF
TRBJ1-2 TRBV5-1 - - TGCGCCAGCAGCTTTGACAGCCTTAACTATGGCTACACCTTC CASSFDSLNYGYTF
TRBJ1-6 TRBV6-5 - TRBD1 TGTGCCAGCAGTATCGAACGACAGGGGATTTCACCCCTCCACTTT CASSIERQGISPLHF
TRBJ2-5 TRBV2 few - TGTGCCACCTCTACGAAGAGGGCCTGGGAGACCCAGTACTTC CATSTKRAWETQYF
TRBJ1-2 TRBV2 - TRBD1 TGTGCCAGCAGTGAAGCGAGTGGACAGGTCTATGGCTACACCTTC CASSEASGQVYGYTF
TRBJ1-4 TRBV4-2 few - TGTGCCAGCAGCCAAGATCCCAACCCAAGCTCTCTTACGGGGAATGAAAAACTGTTTTTT CASSQDPNPSSLTGNEKLFF
TRBJ2-7 TRBV4-3 once TRBD1 TGCGCCAGCAGCTACGGACAGGGTAAATTTAGCGAGCAGTACTTC CASSYGQGKFSEQYF
TRBJ2-1 TRBV7-3 - TRBD2 TGTGCCAGCAGCTTTCTAGCGGGTGCTTACAATGAGCAGTTCTTC CASSFLAGAYNEQFF
TRBJ1-2 TRBV13 - TRBD1 TGTGCCAGCAGCGAACAGGGGCGAACCGGCTACACCTTC CASSEQGRTGYTF
TRBJ1-2 TRBV6-1 few TRBD1 TGTGCCAGCAGTGAAGGGACAGGGGAAAGCTATGGCTACACCTTC CASSEGTGESYGYTF
TRBJ1-1 TRBV18 - - TGTGCCAGCTCAAGCGACACTGAAGCTTTCTTT CASSSDTEAFF
TRBJ2-1 TRBV11-3 - TRBD2 TGTGCCAGCAGCTCTCTAGCGGGAGTGAGTGAGCAGTTCTTC CASSSLAGVSEQFF